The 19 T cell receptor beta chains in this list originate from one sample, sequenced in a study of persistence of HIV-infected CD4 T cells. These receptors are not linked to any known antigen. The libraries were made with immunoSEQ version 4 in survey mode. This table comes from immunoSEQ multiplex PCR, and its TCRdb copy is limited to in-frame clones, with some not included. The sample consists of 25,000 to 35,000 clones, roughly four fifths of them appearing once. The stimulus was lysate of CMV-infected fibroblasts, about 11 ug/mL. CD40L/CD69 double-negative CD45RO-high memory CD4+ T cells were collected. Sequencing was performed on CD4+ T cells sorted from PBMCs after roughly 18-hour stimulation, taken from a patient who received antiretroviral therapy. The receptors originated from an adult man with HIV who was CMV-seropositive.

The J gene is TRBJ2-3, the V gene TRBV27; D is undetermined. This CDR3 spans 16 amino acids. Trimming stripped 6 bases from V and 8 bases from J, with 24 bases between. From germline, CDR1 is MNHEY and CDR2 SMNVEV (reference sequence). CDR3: CASRALDGRYHGTQYF. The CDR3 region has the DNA TGTGCCAGCAGGGCTCTCGACGGACGCTACCACGGTACGCAGTATTTT.

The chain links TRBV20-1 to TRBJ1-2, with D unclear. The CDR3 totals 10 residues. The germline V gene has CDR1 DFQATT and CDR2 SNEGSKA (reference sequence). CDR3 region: CATFDYGYTF. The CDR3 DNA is TGCGCCACCTTTGACTATGGCTACACCTTC.

The CDR3 sequence: CASSLARWGAGSGANVLTF. Written as DNA, the CDR3 is TGTGCCAGCAGCTTAGCCCGATGGGGGGCGGGTTCTGGGGCCAACGTCCTGACTTTC. V is TRBV7-9 and J is TRBJ2-6; D may be TRBD1 or TRBD2 (6 bases each). V was cut by 0 bases and J by 1 base, with 16 bases left in between. CDR1 and CDR2 from the germline V gene are SEHNR and FQNEAQ (reference sequence). The CDR3 runs to 19 residues.

The DNA of the CDR3 is TGTGCCAGCAGCTTAAGAGGACAGGGGGCAGAGGGAGCCAAAAACATTCAGTACTTC. Its protein product is CASSLRGQGAEGAKNIQYF. The chain employs TRBV7-2 and TRBJ2-4, with TRBD1 matching over 11 bases. This CDR3 is 19 amino acids long. Unmatched junction bases numbered 9, after V lost 2 bases and J lost 0 bases. In germline, CDR1 is SGHTA, CDR2 FQGNSA. The full variable domain, with the rest looked up from reference TRBV7-2 and TRBJ2-4, is GAGVSQSPSNKVTEKGKDVELRCDPISGHTALYWYRQSLGQGLEFLIYFQGNSAPDKSGLPSDRFSAERTGGSVSTLTIQRTQQEDSAVYLCASSLRGQGAEGAKNIQYFGAGTRLSVL.

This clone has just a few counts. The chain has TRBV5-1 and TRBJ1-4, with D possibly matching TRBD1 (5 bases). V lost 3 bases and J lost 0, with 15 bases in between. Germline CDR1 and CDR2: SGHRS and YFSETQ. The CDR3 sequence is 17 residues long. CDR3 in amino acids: CASSWTGTAATNEKLFF. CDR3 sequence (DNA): TGCGCCAGCAGCTGGACCGGGACCGCTGCAACTAATGAAAAACTGTTTTTT.

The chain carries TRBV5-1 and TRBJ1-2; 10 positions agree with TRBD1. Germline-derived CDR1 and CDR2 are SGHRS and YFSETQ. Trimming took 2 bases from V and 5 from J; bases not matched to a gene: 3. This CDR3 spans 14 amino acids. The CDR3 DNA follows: TGCGCCAGCAGCTTCGACAGGGGGCCGTATGGCTACACCTTC. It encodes CASSFDRGPYGYTF.

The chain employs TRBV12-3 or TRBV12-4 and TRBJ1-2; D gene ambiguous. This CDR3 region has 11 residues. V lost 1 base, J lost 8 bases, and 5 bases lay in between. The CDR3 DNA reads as TGTGCCAGCAGTTTAGGGGTCGGCTACACCTTC. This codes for CASSLGVGYTF.

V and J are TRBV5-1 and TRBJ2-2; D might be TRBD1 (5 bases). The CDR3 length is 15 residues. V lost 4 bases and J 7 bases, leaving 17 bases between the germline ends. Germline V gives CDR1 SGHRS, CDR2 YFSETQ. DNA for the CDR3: TGCGCCAGCAGCCAAGCTTGGGGCGCCGGCGGGGAGCTGTTTTTT. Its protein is CASSQAWGAGGELFF. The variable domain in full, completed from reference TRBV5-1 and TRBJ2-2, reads KAGVTQTPRYLIKTRGQQVTLSCSPISGHRSVSWYQQTPGQGLQFLFEYFSETQRNKGNFPGRFSGRQFSNSRSEMNVSTLELGDSALYLCASSQAWGAGGELFFGEGSRLTVL.

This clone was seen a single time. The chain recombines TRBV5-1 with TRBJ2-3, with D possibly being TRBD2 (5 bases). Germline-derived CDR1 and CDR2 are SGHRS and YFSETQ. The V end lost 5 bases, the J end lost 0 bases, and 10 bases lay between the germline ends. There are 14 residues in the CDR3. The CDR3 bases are TGCGCCAGCAGAGGACTCTTTAGCACAGATACGCAGTATTTT. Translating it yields CASRGLFSTDTQYF.

This CDR3 is CASSESGLAIAEQFF. DNA for the CDR3: TGCGCCAGCAGTGAGTCGGGACTAGCGATTGCTGAGCAGTTCTTC. The chain combines TRBV10-1 with TRBJ2-1; 10 positions agree with TRBD2. Trimming took 0 bases from V and 9 from J; bases not matched to a gene: 5. CDR1 and CDR2 from the germline V gene are WNHNN and SYGVQD (reference sequence). This CDR3 has 15 amino acids.

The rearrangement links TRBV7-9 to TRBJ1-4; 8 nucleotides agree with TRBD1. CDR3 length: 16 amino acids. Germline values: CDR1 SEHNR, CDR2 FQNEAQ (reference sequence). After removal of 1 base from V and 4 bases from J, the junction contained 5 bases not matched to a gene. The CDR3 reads CASSLGDRRLNEKLFF. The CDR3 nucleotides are TGTGCCAGCAGCTTAGGGGACAGGAGGCTTAATGAAAAACTGTTTTTT. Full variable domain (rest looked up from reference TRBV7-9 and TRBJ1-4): DTGVSQNPRHKITKRGQNVTFRCDPISEHNRLYWYRQTLGQGPEFLTYFQNEAQLEKSRLLSDRFSAERPKGSFSTLEIQRTEQGDSAMYLCASSLGDRRLNEKLFFGSGTQLSVL.

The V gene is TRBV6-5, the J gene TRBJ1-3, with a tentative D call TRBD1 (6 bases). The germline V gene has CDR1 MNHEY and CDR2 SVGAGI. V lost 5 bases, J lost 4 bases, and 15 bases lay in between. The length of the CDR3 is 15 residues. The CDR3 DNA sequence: TGTGCCAGCAGTCTACAGGGAACGGTCGGAAACACCATATATTTT. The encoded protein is CASSLQGTVGNTIYF.

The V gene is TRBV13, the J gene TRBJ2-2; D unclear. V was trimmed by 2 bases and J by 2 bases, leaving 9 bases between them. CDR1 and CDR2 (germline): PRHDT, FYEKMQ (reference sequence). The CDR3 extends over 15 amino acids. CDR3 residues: CASSLPDLNTGELFF. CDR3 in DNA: TGTGCCAGCAGCTTACCAGATTTAAACACCGGGGAGCTGTTTTTT.

The CDR3 here is CASSQAVTNSPLHF. Written as DNA, the CDR3 is TGTGCCAGCAGCCAAGCTGTCACAAATTCACCCCTCCACTTT. The chain uses TRBV4-2 and TRBJ1-6; D unresolved. V gave up 1 base and J gave up 7 bases, with 8 bases separating them. This CDR3 comprises 14 residues. Germline CDR1 and CDR2: LGHNA and YNFKEQ.

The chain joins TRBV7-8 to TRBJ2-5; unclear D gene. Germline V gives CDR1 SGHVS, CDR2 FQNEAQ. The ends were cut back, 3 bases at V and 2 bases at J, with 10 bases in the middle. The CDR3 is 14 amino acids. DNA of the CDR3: TGTGCCAGCAGCTTGAACCCGAGTCAAGAGACCCAGTACTTC. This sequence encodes CASSLNPSQETQYF.

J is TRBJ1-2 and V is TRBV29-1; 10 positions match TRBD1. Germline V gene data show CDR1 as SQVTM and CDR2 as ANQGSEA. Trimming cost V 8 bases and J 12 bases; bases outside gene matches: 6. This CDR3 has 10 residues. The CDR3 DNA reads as TGCAGCACGGGACAGGGGATACACACCTTC. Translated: CSTGQGIHTF.

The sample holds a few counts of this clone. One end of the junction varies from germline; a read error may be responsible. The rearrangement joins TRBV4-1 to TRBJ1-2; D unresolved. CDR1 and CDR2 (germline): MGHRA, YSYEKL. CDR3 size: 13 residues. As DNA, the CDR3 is TGCGCCAGCAGCCAAACCCCCCTAGAGAGGCCTATCTTC. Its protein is CASSQTPLERPIF.

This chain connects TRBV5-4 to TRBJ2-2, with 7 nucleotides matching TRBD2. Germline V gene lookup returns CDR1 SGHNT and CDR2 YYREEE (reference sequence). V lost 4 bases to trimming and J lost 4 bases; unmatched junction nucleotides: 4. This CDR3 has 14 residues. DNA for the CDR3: TGTGCCAGCAGCCGACCGGGGGGCACCGGGGAGCTGTTTTTT. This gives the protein CASSRPGGTGELFF.

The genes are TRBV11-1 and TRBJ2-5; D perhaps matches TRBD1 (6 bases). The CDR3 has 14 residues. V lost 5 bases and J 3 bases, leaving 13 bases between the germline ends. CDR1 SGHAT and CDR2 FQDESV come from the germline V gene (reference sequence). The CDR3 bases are TGTGCCAGCAGCCGAGAACAGGGAAAAGAGACCCAGTACTTC. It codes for CASSREQGKETQYF.